The present TCR beta chain was sequenced within a study of tumor and adjacent non-tumor tissue in lung cancer. Study-wide results and limits: Significantly higher TCR diversity was found in tumor than normal lung.

The CDR3 is 15 amino acids. Unmatched junction bases numbered 4, after V lost 4 bases and J lost 5 bases. The germline CDR1 and CDR2 sequences are KGHDR and SFDVKD. On this clonotype itself: Its target is not known. This CDR3 is missing its conserved last phenylalanine or tryptophan, likely due to a read error.

The library came from three nested PCR rounds adapted from ARM-PCR protocols. TCRdb ran MiXCR on the multiplex PCR reads and lists one entry per CDR3 protein. The repertoire includes some 80,000 distinct CDR3 sequences, around 80% of them detected once, and about 51% sits in the top ten. No cell sorting was done before RNA was extracted from the tissue. Distant lung tissue was collected more than 3 cm away from the tumor edge. Sequenced: distant non-tumor lung tissue. This TCR was sampled from a man aged 55 to 70 with non-small cell lung cancer. J is TRBJ2-7 and V is TRBV24-1; 13 bases fit TRBD2. CDR3 protein: CATSERTSGSHEQYL. The CDR3 bases are TGTGCCACCAGTGAAAGGACTAGCGGGAGTCACGAGCAGTACCTC.